The present TCR beta chain was sequenced within a study of low-dose radiotherapy and immunotherapy resistance in tumors. Study in general: The authors gave intravenous cyclophosphamide 200 mg/m2 every two weeks, one day before radiation and immunotherapy.

This clonotype appeared many times. The sample's time point: after trial treatment. This sample's treatment: LDRT plus nivolumab, ipilimumab, low-dose cyclophosphamide and aspirin (RACIN trial). First-strand cDNA relied on TRAV- and TRBV-specific primers spanning alpha and beta chains. Both a constant-region primer and a V-primer adapter served to amplify TCRs across 15 to 20 PCR cycles. MiXCR, applied by TCRdb to the reads, yields one record per CDR3 protein. The table shows about 84,000 distinct CDR3 sequences, with 15% to 20% occurring only once. The germline V gene has CDR1 DFQATT and CDR2 SNEGSKA (reference sequence). V was clipped by 3 bases and J by 0 bases, with 9 bases between them. This CDR3 has 13 residues.

The source of this sequence is a male donor with prostate cancer. This material consisted of PBMCs, taken after low-dose radiotherapy plus immunotherapy. The rearrangement joins TRBV20-1 to TRBJ2-7; a possible D gene is TRBD2 (5 bases). The CDR3 DNA reads as TGCAGTGCTAGTCCGGGATCCTCCTACGAGCAGTACTTC. Its protein product is CSASPGSSYEQYF.